The clone carrying this T cell receptor beta chain occurred a few times. Its antigen is undetermined. The CDR3 has 16 amino acids. V lost 3 bases and J lost 5, with 18 bases in between. Looked up from germline, CDR1 is SGHKS and CDR2 is YYEKEE (reference sequence). The data originate from a study of CD8 T cells in ankylosing spondylitis. Study-level results: Earlier reports found some motif variants in synovial fluid and blood in reactive arthritis. The study identified a TCR beta motif of roughly eight highly homologous variants that appeared characteristic of ankylosing spondylitis blood.

Molecular-barcoded quantitative 5'-RACE produced these TCR beta libraries. TCRdb re-called the 5' RACE reads through MiXCR, storing one row per CDR3 protein. The data contain roughly 670,000 distinct CDR3 sequences, roughly 19% of them seen just once; the ten biggest clones take up about 20%. Input material: blood, either unsorted or a sorted T cell fraction (not recorded which). The rearrangement uses TRBV5-5 and TRBJ1-5; D might be TRBD1 (6 bases). This clonotype was obtained from a male donor with ankylosing spondylitis. CDR3 region: CASSYGAGANDQPQHF. For the CDR3, the DNA is TGTGCCAGCAGCTACGGGGCAGGGGCCAATGATCAGCCCCAGCATTTT.